This is a list of T cell receptor beta chains from one sample in a study of T-cell reconstitution after alpha-beta-depleted transplantation in children. Via MiXCR, TCRdb re-called the PCR reads, giving one row per CDR3 protein. The data contain approximately 500,000 distinct CDR3 sequences, 8% to 11% of them singletons. Sequenced here: PBMCs, sampled before TCRalphabeta/CD19-depleted stem cell transplant. These receptors originate from a child younger than 10 with inherited bone marrow failure, due to receive a stem cell transplant. CDR3s include the opening cysteine and the closing phenylalanine or tryptophan. A D gene is named only where the DNA matches it firmly. Size is stated for part of the rows, as once, few or many counts, or as a class when the clone is expanded.

TGTGCCAGCAGTTTCCAGGGACAGCACAATGAGCAGTTCTTC | CASSFQGQHNEQFF | few | TRBV27 | TRBD1 | TRBJ2-1
TGCAGCGCCGGGGAGGGGGCTTCACCCCTCCACTTT | CSAGEGASPLHF | few | TRBV29-1 | TRBD1 | TRBJ1-6
TGCAGCGTTGGGCCGGGACTAGCGGGAGTAGGAGAGCAGTTCTTC | CSVGPGLAGVGEQFF | - | TRBV29-1 | TRBD2 | TRBJ2-1
TGTGCCAGCACCCGAGAGGATTCCTACGAGCAGTACTTC | CASTREDSYEQYF | many | TRBV5-4 | - | TRBJ2-7
TGCGCCCCCAGCTCAGGAGGGTTAACTAGCTACAATGAGCAGTTCTTC | CAPSSGGLTSYNEQFF | many | TRBV5-1 | - | TRBJ2-1
TGTGCCAGCAGCTTAGTCCAGGGGTTGGCAGATACGCAGTATTTT | CASSLVQGLADTQYF | many | TRBV7-9 | - | TRBJ2-3
TGCAGTGCTAGAGTCGTCCGGGCCGAGACCCAGTACTTC | CSARVVRAETQYF | many | TRBV20-1 | - | TRBJ2-5
TGTGCCAGCTCGAAAACTAGCGGCAAAACCTACAATGAGCAGTTCTTC | CASSKTSGKTYNEQFF | many | TRBV6-5 | TRBD2 | TRBJ2-1
TGCGCCAGCAGTCGGGACAAGCACTACGAGCAGTACTTC | CASSRDKHYEQYF | - | TRBV4-3 | - | TRBJ2-7
TGTGCCAGCAGCCAATTTGCGGGAGGCACGAACACCGGGGAGCTGTTTTTT | CASSQFAGGTNTGELFF | few | TRBV4-2 | TRBD2 | TRBJ2-2
TGTGCCAGCAGCCCCGTCAGAGGCAGAGTTACTGAAGCTTTCTTT | CASSPVRGRVTEAFF | many | TRBV7-9 | - | TRBJ1-1
TGTGCCAGCTCACCCGACAGTCTTTTCTACAATGAGCAGTTCTTC | CASSPDSLFYNEQFF | - | TRBV18 | - | TRBJ2-1
TGCGCCAGCAGCGAGGGACAGGGGGCGGGTGGGGCCAACGTCCTGACTTTC | CASSEGQGAGGANVLTF | - | TRBV5-1 | TRBD1 | TRBJ2-6
TGCGCCAGCAGCCAAGATCCGAGCGATACGCAGTATTTT | CASSQDPSDTQYF | - | TRBV4-1 | - | TRBJ2-3
TGCGCCAGCAGCTTCCATGGAACTGAAGCTTTCTTT | CASSFHGTEAFF | many | TRBV5-1 | - | TRBJ1-1
TGTGCCAGCAGTCTTTGGACTAGCGGAGGCGAGCAGTACTTC | CASSLWTSGGEQYF | many | TRBV6-1 | TRBD2 | TRBJ2-7
TGTGCCAGCAGCTTATGGCTAGCGGGAGCCTACAATGAGCAGTTCTTC | CASSLWLAGAYNEQFF | many | TRBV7-9 | TRBD2 | TRBJ2-1
TGTGCCACCAGCAGAGAATACCCTTTCAACTATGGCTACACCTTC | CATSREYPFNYGYTF | many | TRBV15 | - | TRBJ1-2
TGTGCCAGCAGCCATGGACAGTGGGAGACCCAGTACTTC | CASSHGQWETQYF | - | TRBV11-3 | - | TRBJ2-5
TGTGCCAGCAGTCTTACAGGGGGGGTCTACGAGCAGTACTTC | CASSLTGGVYEQYF | many | TRBV27 | - | TRBJ2-7
TGTGCCAGCAGTTGGGCTGTTAACACCGGGGAGCTGTTTTTT | CASSWAVNTGELFF | many | TRBV27 | - | TRBJ2-2
TGTGCCAGCAGCCCAGGGACTAGTCCCCCCTACGAGCAGTACTTC | CASSPGTSPPYEQYF | many | TRBV12-3/TRBV12-4 | TRBD2 | TRBJ2-7
TGCGCCAGCAGAGGATCCGGGACGGAGACATTCAATGAGCAGTTCTTC | CASRGSGTETFNEQFF | few | TRBV4-1 | - | TRBJ2-1
TGTGCCAGCGCCGGGACTAGCGGGGTCAGGGGGGCCACAGATACGCAGTATTTT | CASAGTSGVRGATDTQYF | many | TRBV28 | TRBD2 | TRBJ2-3
TGTGCCAGCAGCTTGAAACCCAGACAGGGCACCGGGGAGCTGTTTTTT | CASSLKPRQGTGELFF | many | TRBV5-6 | TRBD1 | TRBJ2-2
TGCAGCGCCGGGCCAGGGAGCTACACCTTC | CSAGPGSYTF | many | TRBV29-1 | - | TRBJ1-2
TGTGCCAGCAGCTTACTTGGGGCGGGGCCTCTCACAGATACGCAGTATTTT | CASSLLGAGPLTDTQYF | few | TRBV7-2 | - | TRBJ2-3
TGCAGCGTTGAAAAGGGGGCGGACAATGAGCAGTTCTTC | CSVEKGADNEQFF | many | TRBV29-1 | TRBD1 | TRBJ2-1
TGTGCCAGCAGCTTACCCGGCAGGGGGCTTCCCCCTACCTACGAGCAGTACTTC | CASSLPGRGLPPTYEQYF | many | TRBV11-1 | TRBD1 | TRBJ2-7
TGTGCCTGGAGTCGGACTGGAACACTCAATGACCAGTTCTTC | CAWSRTGTLNDQFF | - | TRBV30 | - | TRBJ2-1
TGTGCCAGCAGTCCGGGACTAGCGCAGTTCTTC | CASSPGLAQFF | few | TRBV6-2/TRBV6-3 | TRBD2 | TRBJ2-1
TGCGCCGGCGAGCGGCCGAACACCGGGGAGCTGTTTTTT | CAGERPNTGELFF | many | TRBV28 | - | TRBJ2-2
TGTGCCATCAGAGCTGAGTCGTCAGGGGCCGAGGACTATGGCTACACCTTC | CAIRAESSGAEDYGYTF | - | TRBV10-3 | - | TRBJ1-2
TGTGCCAGCAGCTTAGGCAGGGCCACTATCTATGGCTACACCTTC | CASSLGRATIYGYTF | many | TRBV7-9 | - | TRBJ1-2
TGCAGTGCTATTGGCGTTTGGAGCAAAGAAGAGACCCAGTACTTC | CSAIGVWSKEETQYF | many | TRBV20-1 | - | TRBJ2-5
TGTGCCAGCAGCTACCGACAGGGCCACGAGCAGTACTTC | CASSYRQGHEQYF | many | TRBV5-5 | TRBD1 | TRBJ2-7
TGCGCCAGCAGCTCCAGTCCCGGGACAGTTATGGAGCAGTACTTC | CASSSSPGTVMEQYF | many | TRBV5-1 | TRBD1 | TRBJ2-7
TGCGCCAGCAGCCTGGGGTCCACCCCCCATGAGCAGTTCTTC | CASSLGSTPHEQFF | many | TRBV5-1 | - | TRBJ2-1
TGTGCCAGCAGCTTAGGGGGACTAGCGGGATTTTACAATGAGCAGTTCTTC | CASSLGGLAGFYNEQFF | many | TRBV7-8 | TRBD2 | TRBJ2-1
TGCGCCAGCAGCCAAGACAGGCGTTTGGGATCCGGGGAGCTGTTTTTT | CASSQDRRLGSGELFF | many | TRBV4-3 | - | TRBJ2-2
TGCGCCAGCAGCCTGGGACTAGCGGGATACAATGAGCAGTTCTTC | CASSLGLAGYNEQFF | many | TRBV5-1 | TRBD2 | TRBJ2-1
TGTGCCAGTGGGATTAGGGACAAATCCAACGAGCAGTACTTC | CASGIRDKSNEQYF | - | TRBV19 | - | TRBJ2-7
TGTGCCAGCAACTCGGTCAGAGCCTACGAGCAGTACTTC | CASNSVRAYEQYF | many | TRBV7-9 | - | TRBJ2-7
TGTGCCAGCAGCTTGGGGTTCGGTGGAGAGACCCAGTACTTC | CASSLGFGGETQYF | few | TRBV5-4 | - | TRBJ2-5
TGTGCCAGCAGTTGGACAATGAACACTGAAGCTTTCTTT | CASSWTMNTEAFF | few | TRBV6-2/TRBV6-3 | - | TRBJ1-1
TGTGCCAGTAGTATGGCGGGAGGGGCTTTCTACAATGAGCAGTTCTTC | CASSMAGGAFYNEQFF | few | TRBV19 | TRBD2 | TRBJ2-1
TGTGCCAGCAGCCAAGTACTGACGGGCCAAGAGACCCAGTACTTC | CASSQVLTGQETQYF | many | TRBV3-1 | - | TRBJ2-5
TGTGCCAGCAGTCCGAGGTTAAGGGGCTTTGTGGAGACCCAGTACTTC | CASSPRLRGFVETQYF | many | TRBV27 | - | TRBJ2-5
TGTGCCAGCAGTTTGGCAGGGGGGCCTAATGAAAAACTGTTTTTT | CASSLAGGPNEKLFF | many | TRBV27 | TRBD1 | TRBJ1-4
TGTGCCAGCAGCGTAGGAGGGACACAGAGCTCCTACGAGCAGTACTTC | CASSVGGTQSSYEQYF | - | TRBV9 | - | TRBJ2-7
TGTGCCAGCAGCTGGACCGGGACATTCTTTGGCACTGAAGCTTTCTTT | CASSWTGTFFGTEAFF | - | TRBV5-5 | - | TRBJ1-1
TGTGCCAGCAGCCCGGAAATGACCTCTCCTAACACTGAAGCTTTCTTT | CASSPEMTSPNTEAFF | many | TRBV5-6 | - | TRBJ1-1
TGTGCCAGCAGTGGTCTGCCTGAGCAGTTCTTC | CASSGLPEQFF | many | TRBV2 | - | TRBJ2-1
TGTGCCAGTAGTAGTTCCGGGACGCGGTCTGAGCAGTTCTTC | CASSSSGTRSEQFF | few | TRBV19 | - | TRBJ2-1
TGTGCCAGCAGCTACCGGGTGGGAATCGAAGAGACCCAGTACTTC | CASSYRVGIEETQYF | many | TRBV7-9 | - | TRBJ2-5
TGTGCCAGCAGCCCCGGACTGGAAGGGGAGACCCAGTACTTC | CASSPGLEGETQYF | many | TRBV6-1 | - | TRBJ2-5
TGTGCCAGCTCACCGGGCAGCGGGAGTATGTACACCGGGGAGCTGTTTTTT | CASSPGSGSMYTGELFF | few | TRBV18 | TRBD2 | TRBJ2-2
TGTGCCAGCAGGCCCGGCTCGGGGACTAGCGGGAGTTACGAGCAGTACTTC | CASRPGSGTSGSYEQYF | many | TRBV12-3/TRBV12-4 | TRBD2 | TRBJ2-7